This T cell receptor beta chain was sequenced in a study of beta chain features in type 1 diabetes. The V gene's germline CDR1 is MNHEY and CDR2 SVGAGI. The J segment lost 3 bases and the V segment lost 1 base, leaving 6 bases of the junction unmatched. There are 16 residues in the CDR3. Expressed TCRB transcripts were sequenced, since all the RNA that had been isolated was reverse transcribed. Measured with immunoSEQ multiplex PCR; TCRdb has only the in-frame clones, and not every one. This table holds a few hundred thousand clones, approximately 15% found once. This TCR derives from a woman under 30 in good health. The chain is built from TRBV6-5 and TRBJ1-5, with TRBD1 matching 7 bases. Source material: naive CD4+ T cells from blood. CDR3 residues: CASSYFGQGDNQPQHF. The CDR3 DNA sequence: TGTGCCAGCAGTTACTTCGGGCAGGGGGACAATCAGCCCCAGCATTTT.